The 17 T cell receptor beta chains in this list originate from one sample, sequenced in a study of lymphopenia after photon versus proton radiotherapy. Sequencing used immunoSEQ multiplex PCR; TCRdb keeps in-frame clones, though not all of them. The repertoire includes about 5,000 clones, 88% of them detected once, and 15% to 20% sits in the top ten. Sequencing was performed on peripheral blood, taken from a patient treated with photon-based radiotherapy. These receptors came from a man under 40 with gastric cancer.

The rearrangement links TRBV9 to TRBJ2-1; 7 nucleotides line up with TRBD1. The V gene end was trimmed by 3 bases and the J gene end by 0 bases; junction bases not matched to a gene: 9. Germline CDR1 SGDLS, CDR2 YYNGEE. CDR3 length: 17 amino acids. CDR3 DNA: TGTGCCAGCAGCGCTCGGACAGGTTCTGCCTCCTACAATGAGCAGTTCTTC. Protein product: CASSARTGSASYNEQFF.

The chain links TRBV18 to TRBJ1-5, with TRBD1 as a possible D gene (5 bases). The CDR3 contains 15 residues. Trimming shortened V by 0 bases and J by 1 base, and 7 bases separated the two germline ends. Germline CDR1 KGHSH, CDR2 LQKENI. The CDR3 nucleotides are TGTGCCAGCTCACCACCGAACAGGAGCAATCAGCCCCAGCATTTT. It codes for CASSPPNRSNQPQHF.

This clone was seen a handful of times. V gene TRBV7-9 combines with J gene TRBJ2-2; perhaps TRBD2 as D (7 bases). The CDR3 runs to 16 residues. Trimming stripped 5 bases from V and 4 bases from J, with 17 bases between. Germline CDR1 reads SEHNR; CDR2 reads FQNEAQ (reference sequence). DNA for the CDR3: TGTGCCAGCAGCCCATGGGGGGGCCCAGGCACCGGGGAGCTGTTTTTT. Residues: CASSPWGGPGTGELFF. Full variable domain (rest looked up from reference TRBV7-9 and TRBJ2-2): DTGVSQNPRHKITKRGQNVTFRCDPISEHNRLYWYRQTLGQGPEFLTYFQNEAQLEKSRLLSDRFSAERPKGSFSTLEIQRTEQGDSAMYLCASSPWGGPGTGELFFGEGSRLTVL.

This clone is large within its sample. This chain uses TRBV5-4 with TRBJ2-1; D is ambiguous. The germline CDR1 and CDR2 sequences are SGHNT and YYREEE (reference sequence). Trimming removed 0 bases at V and 9 bases at J, with 10 bases between. The CDR3 is made up of 13 amino acids. The DNA of the CDR3 is TGTGCCAGCAGCTTGGCGGACGCCCTTGAGCAGTTCTTC. Encoded protein: CASSLADALEQFF. The whole variable domain, filled in from reference TRBV5-4 and TRBJ2-1, reads ETGVTQSPTHLIKTRGQQVTLRCSSQSGHNTVSWYQQALGQGPQFIFQYYREEENGRGNFPPRFSGLQFPNYSSELNVNALELDDSALYLCASSLADALEQFFGPGTRLTVL.

The chain has TRBV5-1 and TRBJ1-2, with D perhaps TRBD1 (5 bases). Between the trimmed V and J ends, which lost 0 bases and 4 bases, there was a span of 10 bases. The CDR3 covers 14 residues. Germline V CDR1 and CDR2: SGHRS, YFSETQ. The CDR3 reads CASSLETEFYGYTF. DNA for the CDR3: TGCGCCAGCAGCTTGGAGACAGAGTTCTATGGCTACACCTTC. Full variable domain (missing parts from reference TRBV5-1 and TRBJ1-2): KAGVTQTPRYLIKTRGQQVTLSCSPISGHRSVSWYQQTPGQGLQFLFEYFSETQRNKGNFPGRFSGRQFSNSRSEMNVSTLELGDSALYLCASSLETEFYGYTFGSGTRLTVV.

The chain uses TRBV2 and TRBJ2-5, with D uncertain. CDR3 size: 12 residues. The germline CDR1 and CDR2 sequences are SNHLY and FYNNEI. Trimming left V 4 bases short and J 5 bases short, with 8 bases between. CDR3 DNA: TGTGCCAGCAGTGGGTCGAGCGAGACCCAGTACTTC. Protein sequence: CASSGSSETQYF.

The rearrangement uses TRBV5-6 and TRBJ2-7; a possible D gene is TRBD1 (5 bases). CDR1 SGHDT and CDR2 YYEEEE come from the germline V gene. The CDR3 is made up of 13 amino acids. Trimming cost V 0 bases and J 5 bases, with 9 bases left between them. The CDR3 spells CASSLAGKNEQYF. CDR3 coding DNA: TGTGCCAGCAGCTTGGCAGGGAAGAACGAGCAGTACTTC.

The CDR3 DNA follows: TGCAGCGTTTCGGGGGCACGGGATACGCAGTATTTT. Translating it yields CSVSGARDTQYF. The rearrangement links TRBV29-1 to TRBJ2-3; D may match TRBD1 or TRBD2 (6 bases each). The germline V gene encodes CDR1 SQVTM and CDR2 ANQGSEA. The CDR3 has 12 amino acids. The ends were cut back, 5 bases at V and 6 bases at J, with 12 bases in the middle.

V gene TRBV27 combines with J gene TRBJ1-2; D is uncertain. Germline V gene lookup returns CDR1 MNHEY and CDR2 SMNVEV (reference sequence). The length of the CDR3 is 15 residues. Between the trimmed V and J ends, which lost 2 bases and 1 base, there was a span of 11 bases. CDR3 sequence reads: CASSLIGGGNYGYTF. CDR3 DNA sequence: TGTGCCAGCAGTTTAATAGGAGGAGGTAACTATGGCTACACCTTC.

The CDR3 DNA follows: TGTGCCAGCAGTTTATCCGGACAGGGCCGAATATGGACTGAAGCTTTCTTT. Protein sequence: CASSLSGQGRIWTEAFF. The chain carries TRBV28 and TRBJ1-1, with 8 positions matching TRBD1. Looked up from germline, CDR1 is MDHEN and CDR2 is SYDVKM. V lost 1 base to trimming and J lost 5 bases; unmatched junction nucleotides: 12. The CDR3 is made up of 17 amino acids.

The table lists this clone with a few counts. The chain recombines TRBV5-6 with TRBJ1-5, with D uncertain. The V gene's germline CDR1 is SGHDT and CDR2 YYEEEE. The CDR3 spans 16 residues. V gave up 3 bases and J gave up 0 bases, with 13 bases separating them. CDR3 DNA: TGTGCCAGCAGCTCGAGCTCCGGCCCTAGCAATCAGCCCCAGCATTTT. Translating gives CASSSSSGPSNQPQHF.

This chain joins TRBV14 and TRBJ2-4, with 7 bases matching TRBD2. This CDR3 has 14 amino acids. CDR1 and CDR2 (germline): SGHDN, FVKESK. Germline trimming cut 4 bases from V and 3 bases from J; bases unmatched to any gene: 3. CDR3 nucleotide sequence: TGTGCCAGCAGCCCAGCGGGACTCAAAAACATTCAGTACTTC. It encodes CASSPAGLKNIQYF. The whole variable domain, remainder taken from reference TRBV14 and TRBJ2-4, is EAGVTQFPSHSVIEKGQTVTLRCDPISGHDNLYWYRRVMGKEIKFLLHFVKESKQDESGMPNNRFLAERTGGTYSTLKVQPAELEDSGVYFCASSPAGLKNIQYFGAGTRLSVL.

The J gene is TRBJ2-1, the V gene TRBV11-1; the D call may be TRBD1 or TRBD2 (5 bases each). V gave up 5 bases and J gave up 5 bases, with 10 bases separating them. From germline, CDR1 is SGHAT and CDR2 FQDESV (reference sequence). The CDR3 spans 13 residues. The CDR3 spells CASSRDPDNEQFF. For the CDR3, the DNA is TGTGCCAGCAGCAGGGACCCGGACAATGAGCAGTTCTTC. Filled out from reference TRBV11-1 and TRBJ2-1, the complete variable domain reads EAEVAQSPRYKITEKSQAVAFWCDPISGHATLYWYRQILGQGPELLVQFQDESVVDDSQLPKDRFSAERLKGVDSTLKIQPAELGDSAMYLCASSRDPDNEQFFGPGTRLTVL.

This chain connects TRBV28 to TRBJ2-7; 7 nucleotides line up with TRBD2. The CDR3 loop spans 14 amino acids. The germline CDR1 and CDR2 sequences are MDHEN and SYDVKM. After removal of 2 bases from V and 7 bases from J, the junction contained 8 bases not matched to a gene. CDR3 amino acids: CASSLAGAGGEQYF. The CDR3 bases are TGTGCCAGCAGTTTAGCTGGGGCCGGGGGGGAGCAGTACTTC.

The chain has TRBV7-8 and TRBJ1-3; 12 bases map to TRBD1. Germline CDR1 reads SGHVS; CDR2 reads FQNEAQ. The CDR3 covers 18 residues. With 5 bases clipped from V and 2 bases from J, the junction kept 10 bases outside the gene matches. This CDR3 is CASSPKGTGGEAGNTIYF. The CDR3 DNA reads TGTGCCAGCAGCCCCAAGGGGACAGGGGGCGAAGCTGGAAACACCATATATTTT.

The chain links TRBV29-1 to TRBJ1-1; 8 bases line up with TRBD1. Germline CDR1 is SQVTM and CDR2 is ANQGSEA. V shed 4 bases, J shed 0 bases, and the junction held 7 bases outside the gene matches. The CDR3 spans 15 residues. CDR3 in amino acids: CSVGLRGRVNTEAFF. The CDR3, as DNA: TGCAGCGTTGGACTCAGGGGGCGGGTGAACACTGAAGCTTTCTTT.

This clone is a singleton in its sample. The chain has TRBV6-9 and TRBJ2-1; D perhaps matches TRBD1 (5 bases). CDR1 and CDR2 from the germline V gene are MNHGY and SVAAGI. The V and J ends lost 9 bases and 0 bases respectively, with 12 bases between them. The CDR3 extends over 14 amino acids. The CDR3 nucleotides read TGTGCCAGTTGGACAACAAGCTCCTACAATGAGCAGTTCTTC. This gives the protein CASWTTSSYNEQFF.